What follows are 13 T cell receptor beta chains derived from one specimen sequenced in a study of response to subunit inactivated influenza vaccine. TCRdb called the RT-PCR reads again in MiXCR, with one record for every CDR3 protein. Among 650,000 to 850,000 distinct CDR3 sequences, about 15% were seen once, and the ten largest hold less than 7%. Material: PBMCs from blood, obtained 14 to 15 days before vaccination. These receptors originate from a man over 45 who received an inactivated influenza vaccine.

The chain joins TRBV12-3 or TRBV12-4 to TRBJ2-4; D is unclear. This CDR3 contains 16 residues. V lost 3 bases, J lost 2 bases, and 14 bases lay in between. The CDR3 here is CASSLTRSGTKNIQYF. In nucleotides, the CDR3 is TGTGCCAGCAGTTTGACGCGGAGTGGGACCAAAAACATTCAGTACTTC.

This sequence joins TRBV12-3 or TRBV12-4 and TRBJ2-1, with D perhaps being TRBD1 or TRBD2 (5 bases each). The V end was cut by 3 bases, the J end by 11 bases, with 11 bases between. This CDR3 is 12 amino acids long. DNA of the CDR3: TGTGCCAGCAGTTTTGGGGGTAGGAAGCAGTTCTTC. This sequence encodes CASSFGGRKQFF.

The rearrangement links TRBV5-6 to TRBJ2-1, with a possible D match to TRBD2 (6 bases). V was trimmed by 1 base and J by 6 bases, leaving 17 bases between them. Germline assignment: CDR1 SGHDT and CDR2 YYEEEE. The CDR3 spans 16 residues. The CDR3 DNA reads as TGTGCCAGCAGCTTGACATCGAGACGGGAGCTCAATGAGCAGTTCTTC. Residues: CASSLTSRRELNEQFF.

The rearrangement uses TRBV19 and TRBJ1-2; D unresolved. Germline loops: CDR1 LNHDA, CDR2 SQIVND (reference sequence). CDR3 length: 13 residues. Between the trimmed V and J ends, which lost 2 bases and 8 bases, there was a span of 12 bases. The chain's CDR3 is CASSIIQTVGYTF. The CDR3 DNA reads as TGTGCCAGTAGTATAATACAGACGGTCGGCTACACCTTC.

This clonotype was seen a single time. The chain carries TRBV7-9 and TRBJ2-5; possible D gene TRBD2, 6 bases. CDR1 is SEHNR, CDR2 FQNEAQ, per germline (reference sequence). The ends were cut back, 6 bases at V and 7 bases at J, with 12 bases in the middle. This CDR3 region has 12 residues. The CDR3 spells CASRGGPGTQYF. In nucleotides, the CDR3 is TGTGCCAGCAGGGGGGGTCCGGGGACCCAGTACTTC.

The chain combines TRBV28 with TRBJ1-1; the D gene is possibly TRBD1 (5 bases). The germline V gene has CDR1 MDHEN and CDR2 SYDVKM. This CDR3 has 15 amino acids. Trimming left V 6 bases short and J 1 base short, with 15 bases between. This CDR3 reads CASSQPGSTNTEAFF. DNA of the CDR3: TGTGCCAGCAGCCAGCCAGGGTCAACGAACACTGAAGCTTTCTTT.

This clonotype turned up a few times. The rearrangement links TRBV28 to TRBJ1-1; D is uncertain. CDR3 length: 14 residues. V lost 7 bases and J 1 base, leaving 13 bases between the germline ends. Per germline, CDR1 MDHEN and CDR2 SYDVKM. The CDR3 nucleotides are TGTGCCAGCATCCCAGTTCGCTGGAACACTGAAGCTTTCTTT. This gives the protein CASIPVRWNTEAFF.

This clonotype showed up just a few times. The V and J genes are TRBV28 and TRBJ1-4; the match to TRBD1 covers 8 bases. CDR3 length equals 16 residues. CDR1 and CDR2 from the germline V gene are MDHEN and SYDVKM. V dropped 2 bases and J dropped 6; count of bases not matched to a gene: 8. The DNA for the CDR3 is TGTGCCAGCAGTTTAACCCAGACAGGGGTGGATGAAAAACTGTTTTTT. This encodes CASSLTQTGVDEKLFF.

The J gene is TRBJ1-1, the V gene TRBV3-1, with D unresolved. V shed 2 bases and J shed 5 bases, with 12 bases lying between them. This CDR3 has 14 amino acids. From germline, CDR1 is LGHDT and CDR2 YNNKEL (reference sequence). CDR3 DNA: TGTGCCAGCAGCCAAAAGTGGGCGGGGACTGAAGCTTTCTTT. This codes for CASSQKWAGTEAFF.

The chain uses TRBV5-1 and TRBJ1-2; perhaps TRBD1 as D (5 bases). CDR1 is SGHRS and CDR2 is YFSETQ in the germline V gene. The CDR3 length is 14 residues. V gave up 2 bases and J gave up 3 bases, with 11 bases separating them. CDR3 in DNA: TGCGCCAGCAGCTTAGGACACGGAGACTATGGCTACACCTTC. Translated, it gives CASSLGHGDYGYTF. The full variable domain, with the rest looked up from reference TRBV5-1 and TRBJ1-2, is KAGVTQTPRYLIKTRGQQVTLSCSPISGHRSVSWYQQTPGQGLQFLFEYFSETQRNKGNFPGRFSGRQFSNSRSEMNVSTLELGDSALYLCASSLGHGDYGYTFGSGTRLTVV.

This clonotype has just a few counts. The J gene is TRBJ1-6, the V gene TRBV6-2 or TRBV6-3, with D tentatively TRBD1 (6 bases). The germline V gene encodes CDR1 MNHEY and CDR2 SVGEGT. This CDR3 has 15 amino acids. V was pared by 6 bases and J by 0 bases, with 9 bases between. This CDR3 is CASRDRSSYNSPLHF. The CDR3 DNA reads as TGTGCCAGCAGAGACAGGAGCTCCTATAATTCACCCCTCCACTTT.

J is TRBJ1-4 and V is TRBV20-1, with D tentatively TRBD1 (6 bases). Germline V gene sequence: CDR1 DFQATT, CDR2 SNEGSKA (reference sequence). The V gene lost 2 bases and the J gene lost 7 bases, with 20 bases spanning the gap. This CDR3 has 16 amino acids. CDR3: CSARPIGSGGSEKLFF. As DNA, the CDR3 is TGCAGTGCTAGACCTATAGGGTCCGGGGGCAGTGAAAAACTGTTTTTT.

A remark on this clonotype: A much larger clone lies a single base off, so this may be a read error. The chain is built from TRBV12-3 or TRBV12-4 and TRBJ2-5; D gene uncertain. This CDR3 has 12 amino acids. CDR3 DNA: TGTGCCAGCTCACAGCCTCAAGAGATCCAGTACTTC. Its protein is CASSQPQEIQYF.